This T cell receptor beta chain was found in a study of blood T cell repertoires in COVID-19 (dated by TCRdb to about 2020). In terms of the full investigation: Samples from collaborators originated in the United States, Italy and Spain and spanned both the acute and convalescent phases of COVID-19. The material from the prospective study consisted of cDNA or gDNA derived from T cells, B-cell-depleted T cells, or PBMCs. Subjects who had been exposed to COVID-19, were actively infected with it, or had recovered from it provided the deeply sampled blood TCRbeta repertoires that made up the dataset. A freely available public database, intended as a resource for researchers studying the immune response to SARS-CoV-2, is where the repertoires were released. The samples were drawn from the first 160 participants of the ongoing ImmuneRACE study and from over a thousand subjects provided by 6 global collaborators. Sample metadata almost always included a de-identified subject ID, COVID-19 status, age in years and sex. HLA class I and class II types, where available, came from metadata supplied by the sample provider rather than from assay-based typing. The research as a whole found: The amount of clinical and demographic metadata varied by source and participant and was provided uncurated.

CDR1 MDHEN and CDR2 SYDVKM were looked up in the germline V gene. Between the V and J ends, shortened by 3 bases and 4 bases respectively, the junction contains 15 bases. The CDR3 spans 15 residues, from the cysteine through the phenylalanine. The entry retains the CDR3 DNA only, 45 bases that are in frame from base 1. The immunoSEQ Assay, a bias-controlled multiplex PCR, was used to amplify TCRbeta CDR3 regions from genomic DNA. The original pipeline was this. The number of nucleated cells in each sample was estimated from the amplification of reference gene primers within the assay. Sequence reads were collapsed and filtered to measure the absolute abundance of every unique TCRbeta CDR3 rearrangement. For each sample, productive Simpson clonality was calculated by taking the square root of Simpson's diversity index across productive rearrangements. The table comes from immuneACCESS by way of TCRdb, which keeps in-frame sequences with V and J called. Part of the clones is missing from these tables; in studies checked, under half for an unresolved V gene and the rest for unknown reasons. V and J calls and clone size are copied from that table; D and trimming were computed from the DNA. Counted in this sample were 350,000 or so clones; approximately 89% of them appeared once. Jointly, the top ten make up 3.9% of the sample.

One collaborating source in Seattle enrolled patients during active infection and followed them longitudinally through the course of disease. Collaborating institutions collected whole blood in K2EDTA tubes following their own protocols. For TCRbeta analysis, collaborators shipped samples in one of three forms: frozen whole blood, isolated PBMCs, or DNA extracted from either of those sample types. Worth noting for this clone: Its specific antigen is unknown. Base qualities are not recorded, but no much larger clone differs from it by a single base.

This receptor was obtained from a woman aged 60-70 years with COVID-19, enrolled during active disease. Rearrangement joined TRBV28 to TRBJ1-1; the D segment could be TRBD1, given 5 matching bases. Sequencing was done on a sample of peripheral blood. Here the CDR3 is given as CASSFRGGGTTEAFF. The DNA is as follows: TGTGCCAGCAGTTTTAGGGGTGGGGGGACCACTGAAGCTTTCTTT.